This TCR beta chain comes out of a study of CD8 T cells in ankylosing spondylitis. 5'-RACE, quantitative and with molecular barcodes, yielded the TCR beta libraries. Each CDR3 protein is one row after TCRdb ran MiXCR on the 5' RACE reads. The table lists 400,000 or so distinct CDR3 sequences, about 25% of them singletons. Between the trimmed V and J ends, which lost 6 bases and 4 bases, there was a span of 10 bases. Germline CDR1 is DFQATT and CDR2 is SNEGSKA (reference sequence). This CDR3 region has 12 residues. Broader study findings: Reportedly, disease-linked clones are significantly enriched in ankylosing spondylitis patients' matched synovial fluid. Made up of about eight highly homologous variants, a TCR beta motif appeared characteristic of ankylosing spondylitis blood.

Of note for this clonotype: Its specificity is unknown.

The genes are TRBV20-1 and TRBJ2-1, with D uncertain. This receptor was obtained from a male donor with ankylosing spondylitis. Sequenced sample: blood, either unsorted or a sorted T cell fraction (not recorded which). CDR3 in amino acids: CSARTDYNEQFF. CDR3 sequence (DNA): TGCAGTGCCCGGACGGATTACAATGAGCAGTTCTTC.